A single TCR beta chain is shown here with its context. The antigen is unknown. The CDR3 totals 15 residues. Germline trimming cut 7 bases from V and 6 bases from J; bases unmatched to any gene: 10. Germline V gene sequence: CDR1 MNHNY, CDR2 SVGAGI (reference sequence). This specimen belongs to a study of beta chain features in type 1 diabetes. Findings of the study overall: At VDJ recombination sites, type 1 diabetes patients had fewer insertions and more deleted nucleotides.

Sorting that relied on CD45RO/CCR7/CD25/CD127/CD95/CD27 yielded CD4+ naive, central memory, regulatory and stem cell-like memory cells. Sorting produced populations that all topped 95% purity. The isolated RNA, all of it, was reverse transcribed, so expressed TCRB transcripts were what got sequenced. Assay: immunoSEQ multiplex PCR; the TCRdb copy retains only in-frame clones and omits some. The table records about 140,000 clones, roughly a tenth of them present only once. The sequence was obtained from a man between 18 and 35 years old in good health. V and J are TRBV6-6 and TRBJ1-5; 9 nucleotides line up with TRBD1. Sample: naive CD4+ T cells from blood. CDR3 sequence: CASTQGTGSFQPQHF. The CDR3 DNA sequence: TGTGCCAGCACCCAAGGGACAGGGTCTTTTCAGCCCCAGCATTTT.